This T cell receptor (beta chain) was recorded in a study of radiotherapy plus CTLA-4 blockade in lung cancer. Sequencing used immunoSEQ multiplex PCR; TCRdb keeps in-frame clones, though not all of them. The sample yields 65,000 to 90,000 clones, 87% seen once. Per germline, CDR1 MNHEY and CDR2 SVGAGI. This CDR3 has 14 residues. Trimming took off 6 bases at V and 6 bases at J, with 18 bases between the two ends. The source was peripheral blood, collected from a patient treated with radiotherapy plus ipilimumab. This clonotype originated in a human donor with non-small cell lung cancer that progressed on radiotherapy plus ipilimumab. The chain uses TRBV6-5 and TRBJ2-7, with D perhaps matching TRBD1 (6 bases). CDR3 DNA: TGTGCCAGCAGGGAACAGGGTCCCCTCCCCGAGCAGTACTTC. Translated: CASREQGPLPEQYF.